The sequence of this T cell receptor beta chain was determined in a study of control samples from healthy donors and cancer patients. Profiled with immunoSEQ multiplex PCR; TCRdb holds only in-frame clones, not every one. The data contain 150,000 or so clones, roughly 93% of them singletons. This TCR was recovered from a man aged 18 to 29 in good health. What was sequenced was blood.

The DNA of the CDR3 is TGTGCCAGCTCGTGGGGGAGTTCGAATGAGCAGTTCTTC. It is translated as CASSWGSSNEQFF. The gene calls are TRBV6-4 and TRBJ2-1, with D perhaps given as TRBD1 or TRBD2 (5 bases each). V dropped 8 bases and J dropped 7 bases, with 15 bases sitting between them. Germline values: CDR1 MRHNA, CDR2 SNTAGT. This CDR3 has 13 residues.